This T cell receptor beta chain was sequenced for a study of T-cell reconstitution after alpha-beta-depleted transplantation in children. CDR3 length equals 12 residues. CDR1 is SGHAT, CDR2 FQNNGV, per germline. Library preparation (for TCRbeta) was performed with unique molecular identifiers. MiXCR, run by TCRdb on the PCR reads, gives a single entry per CDR3 protein. The table lists some 220,000 distinct CDR3 sequences, 8% to 10% of them singletons. Ten or more counts support this clonotype. The rearrangement links TRBV11-2 to TRBJ2-1, with 11 nucleotides matching TRBD1. The source was PBMCs from the stem cell graft donor, collected from the stem cell graft. The receptor's source is a human donor who donated a stem cell graft to a child with acute lymphoblastic leukemia. The DNA for the CDR3 is TGTGCGGGCGGACAGGGGGCCAATGAGCAGTTCTTC. Protein: CAGGQGANEQFF.